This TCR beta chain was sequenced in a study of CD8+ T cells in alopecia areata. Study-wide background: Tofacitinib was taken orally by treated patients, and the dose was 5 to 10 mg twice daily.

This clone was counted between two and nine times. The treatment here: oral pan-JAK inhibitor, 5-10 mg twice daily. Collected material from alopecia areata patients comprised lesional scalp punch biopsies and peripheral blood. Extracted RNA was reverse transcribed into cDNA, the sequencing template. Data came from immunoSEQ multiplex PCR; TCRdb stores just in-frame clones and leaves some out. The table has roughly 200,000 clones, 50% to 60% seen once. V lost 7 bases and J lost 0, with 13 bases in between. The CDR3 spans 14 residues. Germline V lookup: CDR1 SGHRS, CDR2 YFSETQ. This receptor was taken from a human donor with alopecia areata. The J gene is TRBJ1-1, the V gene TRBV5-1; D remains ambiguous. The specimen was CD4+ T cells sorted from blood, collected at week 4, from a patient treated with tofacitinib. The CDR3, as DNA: TGCGCCAGCGGACGCGGCGGCCTGAACACTGAAGCTTTCTTT. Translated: CASGRGGLNTEAFF.